This T cell receptor beta chain was recovered during a study of T cells in Graves' hyperthyroidism and ophthalmopathy. Study-wide findings and caveats: Most clonotypes expanded in thyroid above 0.001 were likewise present in blood.

Amplified regions were TCR beta CDR3 sequences from RNA transcripts. Primed by the HTBI set, a first-round RT-PCR was run on the TCR CDR3. TCRdb independently ran MiXCR on the multiplex PCR reads; one entry per CDR3 protein. The data contain roughly 630,000 distinct CDR3 sequences, around 14% of them seen just once; the ten biggest clones take up approximately 7%. A word on this clonotype: Its antigen is still unknown.

Trimming removed 6 bases at V and 7 bases at J, with 10 bases between. Germline CDR1 reads SGDLS; CDR2 reads YYNGEE. The CDR3 is 11 residues long. Patients counted as stable if ophthalmopathy did not develop within 18 months. Patients aged 18 to 65 had newly diagnosed hyperthyroidism that had lasted under 2 months. A roughly 10 ml volume of fresh peripheral blood provided the PBMCs. This receptor was identified in a woman under 40 with Graves' hyperthyroidism. V and J are TRBV9 and TRBJ1-2; perhaps TRBD1 as D (6 bases). The sequencing sample was made of blood. In DNA, the CDR3 is TGTGCCAGCACGGGGGCGAGTGGCTACACCTTC. It is translated as CASTGASGYTF.